A selection of T cell receptor beta chains follows, all from one sample in a study of PD-1 blockade in classical Hodgkin lymphoma. Assay used: immunoSEQ multiplex PCR; TCRdb lists only in-frame clones, some missing. This sample has roughly 24,000 clones; 80% occur once, and the top ten carry roughly 17%. This material consisted of peripheral blood mononuclear cells (PBMCs), taken before the second cycle of nivolumab. These receptors were collected from a human donor with classical Hodgkin lymphoma. Both conserved end residues are part of each CDR3. D genes are given only for firm matches. Only part of the rows carry a size: once, few, many, or a class if the clone is expanded.

clone size	D gene	V gene	J gene	CDR3 protein	CDR3 DNA
.	.	TRBV14	TRBJ2-7	CASSQGAGPYEQYF	TGTGCCAGCAGCCAAGGGGCGGGGCCCTACGAGCAGTACTTC
once	TRBD1	TRBV19	TRBJ2-2	CASSRNRGSNTGELFF	TGTGCCAGTAGTCGGAACAGGGGGTCGAACACCGGGGAGCTGTTTTTT
few	.	TRBV6-1	TRBJ1-5	CASSDPGRINQPQHF	TGTGCCAGCAGTGATCCGGGACGGATCAATCAGCCCCAGCATTTT
.	TRBD1	TRBV18	TRBJ2-7	CASSPVQGAYEQYF	TGTGCCAGCTCACCAGTACAGGGGGCCTACGAGCAGTACTTC
.	TRBD2	TRBV7-9	TRBJ2-3	CASSSATLAGGVDTQYF	TGTGCCAGCAGCTCCGCCACACTAGCGGGAGGGGTAGATACGCAGTATTTT
.	TRBD2	TRBV4-1	TRBJ2-7	CASSQDPSGPAYEQYF	TGCGCCAGCAGCCAAGATCCTAGCGGGCCCGCCTACGAGCAGTACTTC
few	.	TRBV29-1	TRBJ1-1	CSTGGGTEAFF	TGCAGCACGGGCGGGGGGACTGAAGCTTTCTTT
.	.	TRBV5-1	TRBJ2-2	CASSLDPNTGELFF	TGCGCCAGCAGCTTGGACCCCAACACCGGGGAGCTGTTTTTT
once	TRBD2	TRBV25-1	TRBJ2-3	CASSEYSTSGRATDTQYF	TGTGCCAGCAGTGAATATAGTACGAGCGGGAGGGCAACAGATACGCAGTATTTT
.	.	TRBV19	TRBJ2-7	CASSSLADEQYF	TGTGCCAGTAGTTCCCTCGCGGACGAGCAGTACTTC
medium-sized	TRBD2	TRBV9	TRBJ2-3	CASSSLAGGPADTQYF	TGTGCCAGCAGCTCTTTAGCGGGAGGGCCTGCAGATACGCAGTATTTT
.	TRBD1	TRBV6-4	TRBJ1-2	CASSDSTGTGFRYGYTF	TGTGCCAGCAGTGACTCAACCGGGACAGGGTTCCGCTATGGCTACACCTTC
.	TRBD1	TRBV25-1	TRBJ1-1	CASQTGGNTEAFF	TGTGCCAGCCAGACAGGGGGCAACACTGAAGCTTTCTTT
.	.	TRBV27	TRBJ2-3	CASSLRAYRGGDTDTQYF	TGTGCCAGCAGCCTAAGGGCTTATAGGGGGGGGGACACAGATACGCAGTATTTT
once	TRBD1	TRBV5-1	TRBJ1-5	CASSLGGQGFQPQHF	TGCGCCAGTAGCTTGGGGGGACAGGGGTTTCAGCCCCAGCATTTT
few	.	TRBV6-1	TRBJ1-2	CASSEGLAYGYTF	TGTGCCAGCAGTGAAGGACTTGCCTATGGCTACACCTTC
few	TRBD1	TRBV19	TRBJ1-1	CASTPSTGWNTEAFF	TGTGCCAGTACCCCTTCGACAGGGTGGAACACTGAAGCTTTCTTT
.	TRBD2	TRBV6-1	TRBJ2-7	CASRRGISTYEQYF	TGTGCCAGCAGGCGGGGGATAAGCACCTACGAGCAGTACTTC
once	.	TRBV14	TRBJ2-1	CASSQGGNEQFF	TGTGCCAGCAGCCAAGGTGGGAATGAGCAGTTCTTC
.	TRBD2	TRBV11-3	TRBJ2-1	CASSLGTSGRVGRNEQFF	TGTGCCAGCAGCTTAGGCACTAGCGGGAGGGTAGGGCGCAATGAGCAGTTCTTC
.	.	TRBV6-1	TRBJ2-5	CASSRPTGETQYF	TGTGCCAGCAGCCGGCCAACCGGAGAGACCCAGTACTTC
.	.	TRBV6-1	TRBJ1-2	CASSESPDRFYGYTF	TGTGCCAGCAGTGAAAGCCCCGACAGGTTCTATGGCTACACCTTC
.	TRBD1	TRBV6-1	TRBJ2-7	CASSEAWGQGYEQYF	TGTGCCAGCAGTGAAGCATGGGGACAGGGCTACGAGCAGTACTTC
.	.	TRBV5-4	TRBJ2-3	CASSLGVDTQYF	TGTGCCAGCAGCTTGGGTGTGGATACGCAGTATTTT